The clone carrying this TCR beta chain appeared a single time. Its target is unknown. This could be a read error, since a much larger clone is one nucleotide away. This record belongs to a study of T cells in Graves' hyperthyroidism and ophthalmopathy. Study results and limitations: Blood held most thyroid clonotypes expanded above 0.001 frequency.

The TCR beta CDR3 regions underwent amplification using RNA transcripts as the source. Carried out on the TCR CDR3, a first-round RT-PCR used the HTBI primer set. Each CDR3 protein gets one entry after TCRdb re-called the multiplex PCR reads with MiXCR. This sample carries 550,000 to 650,000 distinct CDR3 sequences, around 13% of them seen once, and the ten largest clones take 4.5% to 6%. Trimming cost V 6 bases and J 4 bases; bases outside gene matches: 6. This CDR3 has 14 amino acids. The germline CDR1 and CDR2 sequences are SGHVS and FNYEAQ. This chain links TRBV7-6 with TRBJ2-1, with 7 bases identical to TRBD2. The sequence derives from a woman aged 30 to 39 with Graves' hyperthyroidism that later progressed to Graves' ophthalmopathy. The sequenced material came from blood. The CDR3 bases are TGTGCCAGCAGAGGCAGCGGGGTTTACAATGAGCAGTTCTTC. This sequence encodes CASRGSGVYNEQFF. Together with reference TRBV7-6 and TRBJ2-1, the CDR3 gives the full variable domain: GAGVSQSPRYKVTKRGQDVALRCDPISGHVSLYWYRQALGQGPEFLTYFNYEAQQDKSGLPNDRFSAERPEGSISTLTIQRTEQRDSAMYRCASRGSGVYNEQFFGPGTRLTVL.